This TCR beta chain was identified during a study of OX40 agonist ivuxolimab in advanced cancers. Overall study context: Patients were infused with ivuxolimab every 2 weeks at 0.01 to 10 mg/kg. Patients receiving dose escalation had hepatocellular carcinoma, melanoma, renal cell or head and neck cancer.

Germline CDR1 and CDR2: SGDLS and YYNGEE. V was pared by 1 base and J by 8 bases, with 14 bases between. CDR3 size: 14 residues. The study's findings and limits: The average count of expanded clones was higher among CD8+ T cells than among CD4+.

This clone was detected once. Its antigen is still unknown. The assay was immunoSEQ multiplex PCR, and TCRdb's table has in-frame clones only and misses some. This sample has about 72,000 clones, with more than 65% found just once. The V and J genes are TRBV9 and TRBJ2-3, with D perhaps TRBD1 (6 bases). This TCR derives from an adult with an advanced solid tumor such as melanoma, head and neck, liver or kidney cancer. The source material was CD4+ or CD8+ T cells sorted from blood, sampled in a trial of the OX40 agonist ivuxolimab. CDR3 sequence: CASSVQGSISTQYF. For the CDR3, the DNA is TGTGCCAGCAGCGTACAGGGGTCAATATCTACGCAGTATTTT.